One sample yielded the 9 T cell receptor beta chains listed below, sequenced in a study of cytotoxic CD8 clonotypes in ibrutinib-treated CLL. Profiled with immunoSEQ multiplex PCR; TCRdb holds only in-frame clones, not every one. The profile shows approximately 340,000 clones, roughly two thirds of them singletons. The sequenced sample was PBMCs, obtained after 36 months of ibrutinib treatment. These receptors came from a human donor with chronic lymphocytic leukemia.

This clone was seen a few times. The genes are TRBV28 and TRBJ1-2; no clear D gene. V was clipped by 5 bases and J by 8 bases, with 15 bases between them. The CDR3 runs 13 residues. Germline V gene data show CDR1 as MDHEN and CDR2 as SYDVKM. The CDR3 is CASSPQPREGYTF. Here the CDR3 DNA reads TGTGCCAGCAGTCCCCAGCCCCGGGAGGGCTACACCTTC.

A few counts support this clone. The rearrangement uses TRBV29-1 and TRBJ2-2; a possible D gene is TRBD2 (6 bases). The CDR3 is 13 residues long. V was trimmed by 7 bases and J by 5 bases, leaving 14 bases between them. Germline-derived CDR1 and CDR2 are SQVTM and ANQGSEA. The CDR3 sequence is CSGLRRGTGELFF. The CDR3 coding sequence is TGCAGCGGGCTTCGGAGGGGAACCGGGGAGCTGTTTTTT.

The chain has TRBV19 and TRBJ1-5; 7 bases agree with TRBD1. The CDR3 covers 15 residues. Germline V gene data show CDR1 as LNHDA and CDR2 as SQIVND (reference sequence). V trimming: 7 bases; J trimming: 4 bases; junction bases outside the gene matches: 10. For the CDR3, the DNA is TGTGCCAGTAATGGGGACAGCTGGCTTAATCAGCCCCAGCATTTT. It translates to CASNGDSWLNQPQHF.

This chain connects TRBV18 to TRBJ2-7; 11 positions match TRBD2. The J segment lost 0 bases and the V segment lost 1 base, leaving 20 bases of the junction unmatched. CDR3 length equals 22 residues. Germline CDR1 reads KGHSH; CDR2 reads LQKENI. This chain's CDR3 is CASSPLSGFGTSGIKPSYEQYF. Written as DNA, the CDR3 is TGTGCCAGCTCACCACTATCAGGGTTTGGGACTAGCGGAATTAAACCCTCCTACGAGCAGTACTTC.

The chain employs TRBV29-1 and TRBJ2-7; no clear D. This CDR3 is 14 amino acids long. The V and J ends lost 1 base and 0 bases respectively, with 10 bases between them. Germline V gene sequence: CDR1 SQVTM, CDR2 ANQGSEA. The DNA for the CDR3 is TGCAGCGTTGAAGGGTTTCAGAGCTCCTACGAGCAGTACTTC. It translates to CSVEGFQSSYEQYF.

The chain combines TRBV29-1 with TRBJ2-7; no definite D call. Deletions cut 5 bases from V and 3 bases from J, with 14 bases between. This CDR3 contains 13 residues. The germline V gene has CDR1 SQVTM and CDR2 ANQGSEA. The CDR3 is CSVPRDDGYEQYF. The CDR3 bases are TGCAGCGTTCCCCGAGATGACGGCTACGAGCAGTACTTC.

The V and J genes are TRBV4-1 and TRBJ1-5, with D perhaps TRBD1 (6 bases). The CDR3 spans 17 residues. Germline V gene lookup returns CDR1 MGHRA and CDR2 YSYEKL. V was shortened by 4 bases and J by 1 base, with 17 bases between the two germline ends. This CDR3 reads CASSPRDTLGSNQPQHF. The DNA for the CDR3 is TGCGCCAGCAGCCCCCGGGACACCCTAGGGAGCAATCAGCCCCAGCATTTT.

This clone was observed a handful of times. The rearrangement links TRBV5-4 to TRBJ2-3; 15 bases fit TRBD2. The CDR3 sequence is 17 residues long. Germline V lookup: CDR1 SGHNT, CDR2 YYREEE (reference sequence). Unmatched junction bases numbered 7, after V lost 4 bases and J lost 4 bases. The chain's CDR3 is CASSRTSGGVPPDTQYF. The CDR3 region has the DNA TGTGCCAGCAGCAGGACTAGCGGGGGGGTTCCTCCAGATACGCAGTATTTT.

V gene TRBV5-1 combines with J gene TRBJ2-7; 9 bases are shared with TRBD1. The length of the CDR3 is 15 residues. Trimming removed 3 bases from V and 0 bases from J; junction bases left unmatched: 4. The germline gives CDR1 SGHRS, CDR2 YFSETQ. CDR3 nucleotide sequence: TGCGCCAGCAGCTCGGGACAGGGCTACTCCTACGAGCAGTACTTC. Amino acids: CASSSGQGYSYEQYF. Supplemented by reference TRBV5-1 and TRBJ2-7, the full variable domain reads KAGVTQTPRYLIKTRGQQVTLSCSPISGHRSVSWYQQTPGQGLQFLFEYFSETQRNKGNFPGRFSGRQFSNSRSEMNVSTLELGDSALYLCASSSGQGYSYEQYFGPGTRLTVT.